This T cell receptor beta chain emerged from a study of cytomegalovirus exposure and HLA in healthy donors. Study-level points and caveats: Confirmation in vitro established that a few CMV-associated chains were specific for CMV antigens.

Sequencing was performed with immunoSEQ multiplex PCR; in TCRdb, only in-frame clones are kept and a portion is missing. The sample has under 200,000 clones, roughly 90% seen once. V lost 6 bases, J lost 3 bases, and 2 bases stayed unmatched. Germline CDR1 is SNHLY and CDR2 is FYNNEI. The CDR3 length is 13 residues. Comment on this clone: Its antigen is currently unknown.

This clonotype was sampled from a man between 18 and 35 years old in good health and CMV-seropositive. J is TRBJ2-7 and V is TRBV2; 10 positions match TRBD2. The specimen was PBMCs. Here the CDR3 DNA reads TGTGCCAGCAGACTAGCGGGAATCTACGAGCAGTACTTC. Encoded protein: CASRLAGIYEQYF.